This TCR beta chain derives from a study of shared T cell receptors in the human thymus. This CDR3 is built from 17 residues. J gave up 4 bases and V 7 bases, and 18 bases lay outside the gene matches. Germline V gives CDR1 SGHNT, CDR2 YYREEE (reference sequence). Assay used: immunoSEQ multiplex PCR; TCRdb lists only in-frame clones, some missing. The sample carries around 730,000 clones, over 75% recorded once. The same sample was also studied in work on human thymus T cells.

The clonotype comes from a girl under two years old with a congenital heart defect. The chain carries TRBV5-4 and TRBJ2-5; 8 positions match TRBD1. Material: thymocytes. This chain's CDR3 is CASGLTGAASIGETQYF. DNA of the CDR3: TGTGCCAGCGGTCTGACAGGGGCCGCCTCAATAGGAGAGACCCAGTACTTC.